Listed here is a single TCR beta chain. This entry comes from a study of blood T cell repertoires in COVID-19. Study background: From the United States, Italy and Spain came samples of acute and convalescent COVID-19. T cells, B-cell-depleted T cells, or PBMCs provided the cDNA or gDNA that served as material.

The CDR3 covers 14 residues. V lost 5 bases to trimming and J lost 1 base, with 11 bases between them. In germline, CDR1 is SGDLS, CDR2 YYNGEE. Authors' methods: It was from reference gene primer amplification that nucleated cell counts were estimated. The protocol was immunoSEQ multiplex PCR, while the TCRdb copy is restricted to in-frame clones and leaves out a portion. V and J calls and clone size are those listed in that table; D and trimming were worked out from the DNA. The sample consists of 65,000 to 75,000 clones, 85% to 90% of them appearing once. Input material: peripheral blood. This receptor was identified in a woman in her forties or fifties with active COVID-19. The gene calls are TRBV9 and TRBJ2-3; D not certain. CDR3 nucleotides: TGTGCCAGCAGGGGCGTTGGGCGCACAGATACGCAGTATTTT. Protein sequence: CASRGVGRTDTQYF.